Each of the 18 T cell receptor beta chains below was sequenced from the same sample in a study of cytomegalovirus exposure and HLA in healthy donors. The PCR had 60 Vbeta and 13 Jbeta primers. The table came from immunoSEQ multiplex PCR; TCRdb's copy has only in-frame clones and leaves some out. The table includes about 100,000 clones, approximately 70% detected once. Sequenced sample: PBMCs. Source of these receptors: a man aged 25-45 years in good health and CMV-seropositive.

V is TRBV5-1 and J is TRBJ2-3, with TRBD2 as a possible D gene (7 bases). Germline values: CDR1 SGHRS, CDR2 YFSETQ. Trimming shortened V by 0 bases and J by 6 bases, and 11 bases separated the two germline ends. The CDR3 spans 14 residues. Here the CDR3 reads CASSLVGGADTQYF. For the CDR3, the DNA is TGCGCCAGCAGCTTGGTTGGGGGGGCCGATACGCAGTATTTT.

The chain is built from TRBV7-9 and TRBJ2-5, with D perhaps TRBD2 (6 bases). CDR1 and CDR2 (germline): SEHNR, FQNEAQ (reference sequence). This CDR3 is built from 14 residues. V was clipped by 8 bases and J by 0 bases, with 13 bases between them. The CDR3 here is CASRGKKYQETQYF. The CDR3 DNA is TGTGCCAGCCGGGGGAAGAAGTACCAAGAGACCCAGTACTTC.

CDR3 in amino acids: CASSPGEGTYGYTF. CDR3 coding DNA: TGTGCCAGCTCACCAGGGGAGGGGACCTATGGCTACACCTTC. This rearrangement joins TRBV18 to TRBJ1-2, with D maybe TRBD1 (5 bases). Germline CDR1 and CDR2: KGHSH and LQKENI. The CDR3 sequence is 14 residues long. The germline V and J ends were trimmed by 2 bases and 4 bases, with 11 bases remaining between them.

The genes are TRBV29-1 and TRBJ2-1; 8 bases match TRBD2. V dropped 7 bases and J dropped 5; count of bases not matched to a gene: 13. The length of the CDR3 is 15 residues. CDR1 is SQVTM and CDR2 is ANQGSEA in the germline V gene. CDR3: CSAEEPGLVNNEQFF. As DNA, the CDR3 is TGCAGCGCCGAAGAGCCGGGACTAGTTAACAATGAGCAGTTCTTC.

The chain links TRBV5-1 to TRBJ1-1; D might be TRBD1 (6 bases). The CDR3 totals 14 residues. V was cut by 5 bases and J by 5 bases, with 16 bases left in between. CDR1 is SGHRS and CDR2 is YFSETQ in the germline V gene. The CDR3 DNA sequence: TGCGCCAGCAGTGCGGGGGGCCCGGGGACTGAAGCTTTCTTT. It is translated as CASSAGGPGTEAFF.

A few counts support this clone. Mismatch with germline at one junction end may stem from a read error. This sequence joins TRBV7-7 and TRBJ1-1; tentatively, D is TRBD1 (6 bases). Germline V gene sequence: CDR1 SSHAT, CDR2 FNYEAQ (reference sequence). The length of the CDR3 is 17 residues. In DNA form, the CDR3 reads TGTGCTAGCAGCCACTGGGGCACACAGGGAAGGGACACTGAAGCTTTCTTT. This sequence encodes CASSHWGTQGRDTEAFF.

This chain links TRBV6-5 with TRBJ1-6; perhaps TRBD1 as D (5 bases). V lost 2 bases, J lost 6 bases, and 8 bases lay in between. CDR1 MNHEY and CDR2 SVGAGI come from the germline V gene. The CDR3 spans 14 residues. The CDR3 sequence: CASSYRGTNSPLHF. The DNA for the CDR3 is TGTGCCAGCAGTTACAGGGGCACTAATTCACCCCTCCACTTT.

V gene TRBV6-6 combines with J gene TRBJ2-6; no clear D gene. This CDR3 contains 14 residues. Germline V gene lookup returns CDR1 MNHNY and CDR2 SVGAGI (reference sequence). Trimming shortened V by 7 bases and J by 0 bases, and 7 bases separated the two germline ends. In DNA form, the CDR3 reads TGTGCCAGCACCCCGAGCTCTGGGGCCAACGTCCTGACTTTC. Its translation is CASTPSSGANVLTF.

The gene calls are TRBV7-2 and TRBJ1-1, with D uncertain. Trimming left V 0 bases short and J 3 bases short, with 5 bases between. The germline CDR1 and CDR2 sequences are SGHTA and FQGNSA. The CDR3 extends over 13 amino acids. CDR3 DNA sequence: TGTGCCAGCAGCTTAGCGGCATACACTGAAGCTTTCTTT. This sequence encodes CASSLAAYTEAFF.

The chain couples TRBV18 to TRBJ2-1; TRBD2 matches 7 bases. V lost 1 base, J lost 6 bases, and 3 bases stayed unmatched. Germline V gene sequence: CDR1 KGHSH, CDR2 LQKENI. There are 14 residues in the CDR3. The CDR3 loop reads CASSPRGGPNEQFF. CDR3 bases: TGTGCCAGCTCACCACGGGGGGGTCCCAATGAGCAGTTCTTC.

The CDR3: CASSFTPGGGTEAFF. The CDR3 DNA sequence: TGTGCCAGCAGCTTCACGCCGGGGGGGGGAACTGAAGCTTTCTTT. V is TRBV11-3 and J is TRBJ1-1; D is perhaps TRBD1 (5 bases). The CDR3 totals 15 residues. V was cut by 3 bases and J by 5 bases, with 16 bases left in between. Germline V gene sequence: CDR1 SGHNT, CDR2 YENEEA. The full variable domain, with the rest looked up from reference TRBV11-3 and TRBJ1-1, is EAGVVQSPRYKIIEKKQPVAFWCNPISGHNTLYWYLQNLGQGPELLIRYENEEAVDDSQLPKDRFSAERLKGVDSTLKIQPAELGDSAVYLCASSFTPGGGTEAFFGQGTRLTVV.

This chain joins TRBV29-1 and TRBJ2-1; tentatively, D is TRBD2 (5 bases). The CDR3 loop spans 13 amino acids. CDR1 and CDR2 (germline): SQVTM, ANQGSEA. The ends were cut back, 5 bases at V and 11 bases at J, with 19 bases in the middle. The CDR3 protein is CSVQPVREGKQFF. The CDR3, as DNA: TGCAGCGTTCAACCCGTCCGGGAAGGAAAGCAGTTCTTC.

The V gene is TRBV5-1, the J gene TRBJ2-2; D call uncertain. Germline loops: CDR1 SGHRS, CDR2 YFSETQ. V lost 4 bases, J lost 8 bases, and 18 bases lay in between. The CDR3 has 15 residues. The chain's CDR3 is CASSIRLPEMGELFF. CDR3 nucleotides: TGCGCCAGCAGCATCCGACTTCCCGAGATGGGGGAGCTGTTTTTT.

The rearrangement links TRBV11-3 to TRBJ2-4, with TRBD2 matching 7 bases. V lost 1 base, J lost 0 bases, and 6 bases stayed unmatched. The CDR3 contains 17 residues. Looked up from germline, CDR1 is SGHNT and CDR2 is YENEEA. The CDR3 bases are TGTGCCAGCAGCTTAGGGGAGGGAGCCCTAGCCAAAAACATTCAGTACTTC. Its protein is CASSLGEGALAKNIQYF.

V is TRBV5-3 and J is TRBJ1-1; D is undetermined. TRBV5-3 is an ORF, and what it does is uncertain. The CDR3 is made up of 16 amino acids. V lost 2 bases and J lost 0, with 14 bases in between. As DNA, the CDR3 is TGTGCCAGAAGCTTTTTGAGGGTTCGACTGAACACTGAAGCTTTCTTT. Amino acids: CARSFLRVRLNTEAFF.

The gene calls are TRBV6-1 and TRBJ1-6; D not resolved. Germline-derived CDR1 and CDR2 are MNHNS and SASEGT. The germline V and J ends were trimmed by 6 bases and 6 bases, with 12 bases remaining between them. The CDR3 runs to 14 residues. The CDR3 reads CASRPDGSNSPLHF. The CDR3 DNA reads TGTGCCAGCAGGCCTGACGGGAGTAATTCACCCCTCCACTTT.

The J gene is TRBJ1-1, the V gene TRBV6-6, with 8 bases that match TRBD1. The CDR3 sequence is 12 residues long. The trim removed 5 bases at V and 6 bases at J, leaving 2 bases unmatched. Per the germline V gene, CDR1 is MNHNY and CDR2 is SVGAGI (reference sequence). The CDR3 spells CASSPTGAEAFF. DNA of the CDR3: TGTGCCAGCAGTCCGACAGGGGCTGAAGCTTTCTTT.

This sequence joins TRBV6-6 and TRBJ1-2; no definite D call. This CDR3 is built from 12 residues. The V gene's germline CDR1 is MNHNY and CDR2 SVGAGI (reference sequence). The V gene lost 8 bases and the J gene lost 4 bases, with 11 bases spanning the gap. CDR3 DNA sequence: TGTGCCAGCGGCGGAGTCATCTATGGCTACACCTTC. Translation: CASGGVIYGYTF.